Listed here are 28 T cell receptor beta chains from one sample, sequenced in a study of T cell changes during pregnancy in multiple sclerosis. Sequenced by immunoSEQ multiplex PCR; TCRdb stores in-frame clones only, minus some. The sample records roughly 42,000 clones, 90% to 95% being singletons. Source: CD8+ T cells from peripheral blood mononuclear cells, taken in the third trimester of pregnancy. The receptors were gathered from a female donor with multiple sclerosis, enrolled in a pregnancy study.

The chain recombines TRBV28 with TRBJ1-1; TRBD1 is a possible D gene (5 bases). V lost 1 base and J 2 bases, leaving 11 bases between the germline ends. The CDR3 sequence is 15 residues long. CDR1 and CDR2 (germline): MDHEN, SYDVKM. CDR3 sequence reads: CASSLFAGGNTEAFF. DNA of the CDR3: TGTGCCAGCAGTTTATTTGCGGGGGGAAACACTGAAGCTTTCTTT.

This clone was recorded a few times. This sequence joins TRBV9 and TRBJ1-1; the D is unclear. V was trimmed by 0 bases and J by 3 bases, leaving 12 bases between them. CDR1 is SGDLS and CDR2 is YYNGEE in the germline V gene. The CDR3 sequence is 15 residues long. DNA for the CDR3: TGTGCCAGCAGCGTAGGTCTGGGAGAATACACTGAAGCTTTCTTT. This gives the protein CASSVGLGEYTEAFF.

This chain links TRBV9 with TRBJ2-6; D gene uncertain. The CDR3 consists of 15 residues. Trimming stripped 3 bases from V and 0 bases from J, with 7 bases between. Looked up from germline, CDR1 is SGDLS and CDR2 is YYNGEE. The CDR3 loop is CASSAYGSGANVLTF. CDR3 nucleotides: TGTGCCAGCAGCGCCTATGGCTCTGGGGCCAACGTCCTGACTTTC.

This clone was seen more than once but under ten times. The J gene is TRBJ2-7, the V gene TRBV5-5, with D hard to call. Trimming removed 0 bases from V and 6 bases from J, with 7 bases in between. The V gene's germline CDR1 is SGHKS and CDR2 YYEKEE (reference sequence). The CDR3 has 12 residues. CDR3 sequence: CASSLEQAEQYF. The CDR3 DNA is TGTGCCAGCAGCTTGGAGCAAGCCGAGCAGTACTTC.

CDR3 loop: CASSSIAGGPNTQYF. CDR3 DNA sequence: TGTGCCAGCAGCTCGATAGCGGGAGGGCCGAATACGCAGTATTTT. This chain joins TRBV7-3 and TRBJ2-3; 11 nucleotides agree with TRBD2. CDR3 size: 15 residues. The germline V gene encodes CDR1 SGHTA and CDR2 FQGTGA. The J segment lost 7 bases and the V segment lost 4 bases, leaving 7 bases of the junction unmatched.

The rearrangement joins TRBV5-5 to TRBJ1-1; tentative D call: TRBD1 (5 bases). This CDR3 comprises 14 residues. V dropped 3 bases and J dropped 4 bases, with 13 bases sitting between them. Germline loops: CDR1 SGHKS, CDR2 YYEKEE (reference sequence). Written as DNA, the CDR3 is TGTGCCAGCAGCTGGGGCCAGATTGGCACTGAAGCTTTCTTT. Protein product: CASSWGQIGTEAFF.

The V and J genes are TRBV6-4 and TRBJ2-3; D is perhaps TRBD1 (6 bases). The CDR3 runs to 13 residues. Germline values: CDR1 MRHNA, CDR2 SNTAGT. Trimming pared 4 bases from V and 1 base from J, leaving 6 bases between. CDR3 region: CASSGTGTDTQYF. The CDR3 DNA sequence: TGTGCCAGCAGTGGGACAGGCACAGATACGCAGTATTTT.

The chain has TRBV19 and TRBJ2-1, with 8 positions matching TRBD1. The CDR3 covers 17 residues. Germline V gene lookup returns CDR1 LNHDA and CDR2 SQIVND (reference sequence). V gave up 6 bases and J gave up 3 bases; unmatched junction bases: 13. The CDR3 region is CASSIWLGQDYYNEQFF. In DNA, the CDR3 is TGTGCCAGTAGCATCTGGTTGGGACAGGACTACTACAATGAGCAGTTCTTC.

The chain couples TRBV7-9 to TRBJ2-7; 11 bases match TRBD1. Per germline, CDR1 SEHNR and CDR2 FQNEAQ (reference sequence). J gave up 6 bases and V 6 bases, and 7 bases lay outside the gene matches. The CDR3 covers 14 residues. The CDR3 region is CASREDRGLGEQYF. Here the CDR3 DNA reads TGTGCCAGCAGGGAGGACAGGGGGCTCGGCGAGCAGTACTTC.

V and J are TRBV6-1 and TRBJ2-7, with D tentatively TRBD2 (5 bases). With 0 bases removed from V and 4 bases from J, the gap between germline ends came to 13 bases. Germline V gene data show CDR1 as MNHNS and CDR2 as SASEGT. The CDR3 has 15 amino acids. CDR3 bases: TGTGCCAGCAGTGAAGCAGCGGAGGCCGTATACGAGCAGTACTTC. This translates into CASSEAAEAVYEQYF.

This sequence joins TRBV5-1 and TRBJ2-7; perhaps TRBD1 as D (5 bases). Germline V gene sequence: CDR1 SGHRS, CDR2 YFSETQ. The V end was cut by 2 bases, the J end by 3 bases, with 12 bases between. CDR3 length: 14 residues. Here the CDR3 DNA reads TGCGCCAGCAGCTTAAAGCAGGGCTACTACGAGCAGTACTTC. Its translation is CASSLKQGYYEQYF. Looking up the rest from reference TRBV5-1 and TRBJ2-7 gives the full variable domain: KAGVTQTPRYLIKTRGQQVTLSCSPISGHRSVSWYQQTPGQGLQFLFEYFSETQRNKGNFPGRFSGRQFSNSRSEMNVSTLELGDSALYLCASSLKQGYYEQYFGPGTRLTVT.

The chain has TRBV4-3 and TRBJ1-1, with D tentatively TRBD1 (5 bases). The CDR3 is 16 amino acids. V lost 0 bases to trimming and J lost 4 bases, with 15 bases between them. CDR1 is LGHNA, CDR2 YSLEER, per germline. CDR3 DNA: TGCGCCAGCAGCCAAGATGGAATGGGGGGGACCACTGAAGCTTTCTTT. Translation: CASSQDGMGGTTEAFF.

This chain uses TRBV9 with TRBJ2-5; weak D call: TRBD2 (6 bases). This CDR3 is built from 15 residues. V was shortened by 0 bases and J by 5 bases, with 14 bases between the two germline ends. Germline CDR1 reads SGDLS; CDR2 reads YYNGEE. The CDR3 nucleotides are TGTGCCAGCAGCGTAGCCGGGGGAGCTTGGGAGACCCAGTACTTC. Protein sequence: CASSVAGGAWETQYF.

V usage is TRBV12-5 and J usage is TRBJ1-5; D may be TRBD1 (5 bases). Per germline, CDR1 LGHNT and CDR2 FRNRAP. The CDR3 runs 15 residues. V dropped 1 base and J dropped 5 bases, with 12 bases sitting between them. The CDR3 DNA reads as TGTGCTAGTGGTTTGGGAGACCCGGGGGATCAGCCCCAGCATTTT. It translates to CASGLGDPGDQPQHF.

V usage is TRBV28 and J usage is TRBJ2-5; D is possibly TRBD1 (5 bases). The V end lost 2 bases, the J end lost 2 bases, and 6 bases lay between the germline ends. This CDR3 region has 13 residues. The V gene's germline CDR1 is MDHEN and CDR2 SYDVKM. The CDR3 DNA sequence: TGTGCCAGCAGTTTAGACAGTCAAGAGACCCAGTACTTC. The encoded protein is CASSLDSQETQYF.

This clone came up once. The V gene is TRBV6-5, the J gene TRBJ2-1; TRBD2 aligns across 7 bases. Trimming took 2 bases from V and 6 from J; bases not matched to a gene: 4. The CDR3 consists of 14 residues. Germline CDR1 MNHEY, CDR2 SVGAGI. The CDR3 sequence: CASSYAGALNEQFF. CDR3 nucleotide sequence: TGTGCCAGCAGTTACGCGGGAGCCCTCAATGAGCAGTTCTTC.

This clone was counted a few times. The chain is built from TRBV5-4 and TRBJ1-1; D is uncertain. This CDR3 region has 13 residues. The V gene's germline CDR1 is SGHNT and CDR2 YYREEE (reference sequence). V shed 4 bases and J shed 2 bases, with 9 bases lying between them. The CDR3 nucleotides are TGTGCCAGCAGCCCGGGTGCCAACACTGAAGCTTTCTTT. It is translated as CASSPGANTEAFF. Combining the CDR3 with reference TRBV5-4 and TRBJ1-1 gives the whole variable domain ETGVTQSPTHLIKTRGQQVTLRCSSQSGHNTVSWYQQALGQGPQFIFQYYREEENGRGNFPPRFSGLQFPNYSSELNVNALELDDSALYLCASSPGANTEAFFGQGTRLTVV.

The chain couples TRBV9 to TRBJ1-4, with 8 bases that match TRBD1. Per the germline V gene, CDR1 is SGDLS and CDR2 is YYNGEE. V gave up 4 bases and J gave up 8 bases; unmatched junction bases: 4. There are 13 residues in the CDR3. The CDR3 sequence: CASSPRTGEKLFF. The CDR3 bases are TGTGCCAGCAGCCCGAGGACAGGGGAAAAACTGTTTTTT.

V is TRBV30 and J is TRBJ1-2, with 10 bases matching TRBD1. The germline V gene encodes CDR1 GTSNPN and CDR2 SVGIG (reference sequence). Trimming at V came to 1 base and at J to 4 bases, leaving 6 bases not matched to a gene. CDR3 length: 15 residues. The CDR3 region has the DNA TGTGCCTGGAGTGGGATCGGGACAGGGGTCTATGGCTACACCTTC. It specifies CAWSGIGTGVYGYTF.

This clone was picked up one time. The chain couples TRBV11-1 to TRBJ2-7; 9 bases line up with TRBD2. The CDR3 runs to 17 residues. Germline V gene sequence: CDR1 SGHAT, CDR2 FQDESV (reference sequence). Trimming took 0 bases from V and 0 from J; bases not matched to a gene: 6. CDR3 loop: CASSLAWALAGSYEQYF. The CDR3 DNA reads TGTGCCAGCAGCTTAGCGTGGGCACTAGCGGGCTCCTACGAGCAGTACTTC.

V gene TRBV7-9 combines with J gene TRBJ2-3, with 7 bases lining up with TRBD2. Germline CDR1 reads SEHNR; CDR2 reads FQNEAQ (reference sequence). V was clipped by 11 bases and J by 0 bases; unmatched bases: 17. CDR3 length: 17 amino acids. The DNA for the CDR3 is TGTGCCGGTGCGGGAGTGCGGGAGAAGAAAAGCACAGATACGCAGTATTTT. Protein sequence: CAGAGVREKKSTDTQYF.

The chain joins TRBV9 to TRBJ1-3; 7 bases are a match to TRBD1. Germline loops: CDR1 SGDLS, CDR2 YYNGEE. This CDR3 comprises 15 residues. The ends lost 4 bases at V and 2 bases at J; junction bases unmatched: 6. The CDR3 reads CASSPEGATGNTIYF. CDR3 sequence (DNA): TGTGCCAGCAGCCCGGAGGGGGCCACTGGAAACACCATATATTTT.

This clone was seen only once. The chain joins TRBV11-2 to TRBJ2-1, with TRBD1 identical over 9 bases. V lost 6 bases to trimming and J lost 9 bases; unmatched junction nucleotides: 18. Germline loops: CDR1 SGHAT, CDR2 FQNNGV. The CDR3 is made up of 17 amino acids. In DNA form, the CDR3 reads TGTGCCAGCAGTCCCGGAGGGGGACAGGGTTTAGTAGGTGAGCAGTTCTTC. Its protein product is CASSPGGGQGLVGEQFF.

Only one count was recorded for this clone. This chain links TRBV4-1 with TRBJ2-3; the D gene is possibly TRBD2 (6 bases). The length of the CDR3 is 16 residues. The germline V and J ends were trimmed by 3 bases and 3 bases, with 16 bases remaining between them. Per germline, CDR1 MGHRA and CDR2 YSYEKL. Here the CDR3 reads CASSHLGTVGTDTQYF. In DNA form, the CDR3 reads TGCGCCAGCAGCCACCTCGGGACTGTTGGGACAGATACGCAGTATTTT.

The V gene is TRBV6-1, the J gene TRBJ2-7, with 7 bases aligning to TRBD1. The junction had 4 bases not matched to a gene; V was cut back by 2 bases and J by 3 bases. The CDR3 loop spans 14 amino acids. Per the germline V gene, CDR1 is MNHNS and CDR2 is SASEGT. The CDR3 bases are TGTGCCAGCAGTGAATCGCCAGGGGGCTACGAGCAGTACTTC. Translated, it gives CASSESPGGYEQYF.

The rearrangement joins TRBV19 to TRBJ1-1; D uncertain. Trimming removed 2 bases at V and 5 bases at J, with 12 bases between. The V gene's germline CDR1 is LNHDA and CDR2 SQIVND (reference sequence). The length of the CDR3 is 14 residues. As DNA, the CDR3 is TGTGCCAGTAGTATATCCTTCGCACAAACTGAAGCTTTCTTT. Translation: CASSISFAQTEAFF. The entire variable domain, with the rest obtained from reference TRBV19 and TRBJ1-1, is as follows: DGGITQSPKYLFRKEGQNVTLSCEQNLNHDAMYWYRQDPGQGLRLIYYSQIVNDFQKGDIAEGYSVSREKKESFPLTVTSAQKNPTAFYLCASSISFAQTEAFFGQGTRLTVV.

This chain uses TRBV5-4 with TRBJ1-1; D is unresolved. The length of the CDR3 is 15 residues. Trimming removed 1 base at V and 4 bases at J, with 14 bases between. Germline CDR1 SGHNT, CDR2 YYREEE (reference sequence). CDR3 loop: CASSLSRGYSTEAFF. CDR3 nucleotide sequence: TGTGCCAGCAGCTTGTCTCGGGGATATAGCACTGAAGCTTTCTTT. The whole variable domain, filled in from reference TRBV5-4 and TRBJ1-1, reads ETGVTQSPTHLIKTRGQQVTLRCSSQSGHNTVSWYQQALGQGPQFIFQYYREEENGRGNFPPRFSGLQFPNYSSELNVNALELDDSALYLCASSLSRGYSTEAFFGQGTRLTVV.

V usage is TRBV6-4 and J usage is TRBJ2-7; D is ambiguous. This CDR3 has 15 amino acids. Germline V gene sequence: CDR1 MRHNA, CDR2 SNTAGT. V was clipped by 5 bases and J by 2 bases, with 16 bases between them. The CDR3 loop reads CASSPEPTLPYEQYF. DNA for the CDR3: TGTGCCAGCAGTCCAGAGCCGACACTTCCCTACGAGCAGTACTTC.